These 25 T cell receptor beta chains came from one sample sequenced in a study of blood T cells in healthy people across ages. Sample-barcoded 5' priming and a J-beta primer mix drove a second PCR of roughly 6 to 12 cycles. TCRdb re-analysed the 5' RACE reads in MiXCR, keeping a single row per CDR3 protein. The sample shows about 1,000,000 distinct CDR3 sequences, 40% to 45% of them seen only once. Specimen: blood. These receptors were collected from an older woman in good health.

This clonotype came up a few times. This rearrangement joins TRBV27 to TRBJ2-7; D may be TRBD1 (5 bases). This CDR3 comprises 16 residues. Per the germline V gene, CDR1 is MNHEY and CDR2 is SMNVEV (reference sequence). The germline V and J ends were trimmed by 5 bases and 0 bases, with 17 bases remaining between them. CDR3 nucleotides: TGTGCCAGCAGTCCCCGTAGCCAGGGCTTCTCCTACGAGCAGTACTTC. It codes for CASSPRSQGFSYEQYF.

This clonotype has only a few counts. This rearrangement joins TRBV15 to TRBJ2-5; a weak D match, TRBD1 (5 bases). Per the germline V gene, CDR1 is LNHNV and CDR2 is YYDKDF (reference sequence). The V end was cut by 0 bases, the J end by 1 base, with 6 bases between. The CDR3 covers 14 residues. The CDR3 loop is CATSRDQGQETQYF. CDR3 DNA: TGTGCCACCAGCAGAGATCAGGGCCAAGAGACCCAGTACTTC.

As concerns this clonotype: At one end the junction does not follow the germline gene, possibly because of a read error. The chain has TRBV7-2 and TRBJ2-4; 8 nucleotides line up with TRBD1. This CDR3 contains 16 residues. The germline CDR1 and CDR2 sequences are SGHTA and FQGNSA. In DNA form, the CDR3 reads TGTGCCAGCAGCTCTACCTCGACAGGGGCCAAAAACATTCGGTACTTC. It specifies CASSSTSTGAKNIRYF. Combining the CDR3 with reference TRBV7-2 and TRBJ2-4 gives the whole variable domain GAGVSQSPSNKVTEKGKDVELRCDPISGHTALYWYRQSLGQGLEFLIYFQGNSAPDKSGLPSDRFSAERTGGSVSTLTIQRTQQEDSAVYLCASSSTSTGAKNIRYFGAGTRLSVL.

V is TRBV9 and J is TRBJ2-7; no clear D gene. Trimming removed 4 bases from V and 0 bases from J, with 17 bases in between. The CDR3 extends over 16 amino acids. The germline V gene has CDR1 SGDLS and CDR2 YYNGEE. CDR3 protein: CASSPLEQKSSYEQYF. Here the CDR3 DNA reads TGTGCCAGCAGCCCCCTTGAGCAGAAGAGCTCCTACGAGCAGTACTTC.

The CDR3: CASSYGTSWDEQYF. DNA of the CDR3: TGTGCCAGCAGTTACGGGACTAGCTGGGACGAGCAGTACTTC. The V and J genes are TRBV6-2 or TRBV6-3 and TRBJ2-7, with 9 bases that match TRBD2. There are 14 residues in the CDR3. Germline loops: CDR1 MNHEY, CDR2 SVGEGT. V lost 2 bases to trimming and J lost 5 bases; unmatched junction nucleotides: 4.

CDR3 region: CSARNQGAEKLFF. The CDR3 nucleotides read TGCAGTGCTAGAAACCAGGGGGCTGAAAAACTGTTTTTT. V is TRBV20-1 and J is TRBJ1-4; the match to TRBD1 covers 8 bases. The CDR3 totals 13 residues. Germline V gene data show CDR1 as DFQATT and CDR2 as SNEGSKA (reference sequence). Trimming took 2 bases from V and 7 from J; bases not matched to a gene: 3.

Concerning this clonotype itself: A read error may explain this, as a much larger clone is one base away. As DNA, the CDR3 is TGCAATGCCCTCCCCAACCACGAGCAGTACTTC. It encodes CNALPNHEQYF. The gene calls are TRBV20-1 and TRBJ2-4; D not resolved. The DNA matches TRBJ2-7 better at its end, which makes the J call doubtful. The CDR3 covers 11 residues. Germline V gives CDR1 DFQATT, CDR2 SNEGSKA (reference sequence).

V usage is TRBV3-1 and J usage is TRBJ2-5; 10 positions agree with TRBD2. The CDR3 length is 14 residues. The germline gives CDR1 LGHDT, CDR2 YNNKEL (reference sequence). Trimming cost V 10 bases and J 3 bases; bases outside gene matches: 8. Here the CDR3 reads CATQVGLAEETQYF. The CDR3, as DNA: TGTGCCACGCAGGTCGGACTAGCGGAAGAGACCCAGTACTTC.

The genes are TRBV27 and TRBJ2-1; 9 bases line up with TRBD2. Germline CDR1 is MNHEY and CDR2 is SMNVEV (reference sequence). V gave up 6 bases and J gave up 6 bases; unmatched junction bases: 3. The CDR3 runs 13 residues. The CDR3 reads CASRGTSSNEQFF. In nucleotides, the CDR3 is TGTGCCAGCAGGGGGACTAGCTCCAATGAGCAGTTCTTC.

As concerns this clonotype: Just one base apart from a much larger clone, this may be a read error. The chain recombines TRBV20-1 with TRBJ2-5, with 14 bases lining up with TRBD2. Trimming at V came to 6 bases and at J to 11 bases, leaving 11 bases not matched to a gene. Germline CDR1 DFQATT, CDR2 SNEGSKA (reference sequence). The length of the CDR3 is 14 residues. For the CDR3, the DNA is TGCAGTGCCGAACGACTAGCGGGAGGGGGTGAGCAGTACTTC. This gives the protein CSAERLAGGGEQYF.

V and J are TRBV2 and TRBJ2-7; 8 bases map to TRBD1. Germline trimming cut 6 bases from V and 3 bases from J; bases unmatched to any gene: 4. The CDR3 runs 13 residues. Looked up from germline, CDR1 is SNHLY and CDR2 is FYNNEI. CDR3 protein: CASRGQGHYEQYF. CDR3 DNA: TGTGCCAGCAGAGGACAGGGACACTACGAGCAGTACTTC.

The sample holds one count of this clonotype. V and J are TRBV4-1 and TRBJ2-4, with 7 bases that match TRBD1. The last part of the DNA fits TRBJ2-7 better; the J call may be wrong. This CDR3 region has 20 residues. The germline gives CDR1 MGHRA, CDR2 YSYEKL. Written as DNA, the CDR3 is TGCGCCAGCAGCCAAGATAAGGGACAGAGTCCATTCCTGGGGATATACGAGCAGTACTTC. It is translated as CASSQDKGQSPFLGIYEQYF.

This clonotype has more than one count but fewer than ten. This chain connects TRBV27 to TRBJ2-7; D perhaps matches TRBD1 (5 bases). Trimming took 6 bases from V and 0 from J, leaving 15 bases between them. From germline, CDR1 is MNHEY and CDR2 SMNVEV (reference sequence). The CDR3 runs 15 residues. CDR3 sequence reads: CASSSRVVSSYEQYF. The CDR3 bases are TGTGCCAGCAGCAGCAGGGTGGTTAGCTCCTACGAGCAGTACTTC.

A word on this clonotype: Because the CDR3 is missing its conserved closing phenylalanine or tryptophan, this is likely a read error. The chain links TRBV12-3 or TRBV12-4 to TRBJ2-1, with 8 bases identical to TRBD1. The CDR3 extends over 16 amino acids. After removal of 8 bases from V and 0 bases from J, the junction contained 9 bases not matched to a gene. The CDR3 coding sequence is TGTGCCAGCGGGTCATCGACAGGGGTCTCCTACAATGAGCAGTTCCTC. Its translation is CASGSSTGVSYNEQFL.

V is TRBV5-5 and J is TRBJ2-1; possible D gene TRBD1, 6 bases. TRBJ2-7 matches the DNA end more closely, so the J call is doubtful. In germline, CDR1 is SGHKS, CDR2 YYEKEE (reference sequence). The CDR3 length is 15 residues. The CDR3 is CASSLSQGLVNEQYF. CDR3 in DNA: TGTGCCAGCAGCTTATCACAGGGTTTAGTCAATGAGCAGTACTTC.

The chain uses TRBV27 and TRBJ2-3; 8 positions agree with TRBD2. The ends lost 7 bases at V and 5 bases at J; junction bases unmatched: 8. This CDR3 comprises 14 residues. CDR1 is MNHEY, CDR2 SMNVEV, per germline (reference sequence). CDR3 sequence: CASIPAGVGDTQYF. DNA for the CDR3: TGTGCCAGCATTCCAGCGGGAGTAGGAGATACGCAGTATTTT.

This clonotype was seen ten or more times. The chain uses TRBV15 and TRBJ1-2; 10 bases match TRBD1. This CDR3 has 15 residues. CDR1 and CDR2 from the germline V gene are LNHNV and YYDKDF (reference sequence). Trimming took 4 bases from V and 2 from J; bases not matched to a gene: 4. The DNA for the CDR3 is TGTGCCACCAGCACCGGGACAGGGGCCAACTATGGCTACACCTTC. Its translation is CATSTGTGANYGYTF. Looking up the rest from reference TRBV15 and TRBJ1-2 gives the full variable domain: DAMVIQNPRYQVTQFGKPVTLSCSQTLNHNVMYWYQQKSSQAPKLLFHYYDKDFNNEADTPDNFQSRRPNTSFCFLDIRSPGLGDTAMYLCATSTGTGANYGYTFGSGTRLTVV.

This rearrangement joins TRBV3-1 to TRBJ2-1; unclear D gene. CDR3 length equals 13 residues. Germline-derived CDR1 and CDR2 are LGHDT and YNNKEL (reference sequence). V was shortened by 1 base and J by 10 bases, with 11 bases between the two germline ends. The CDR3 reads CASSQAAVGEQFF. Written as DNA, the CDR3 is TGTGCCAGCAGCCAAGCGGCAGTAGGCGAGCAGTTCTTC.

This clonotype has only a few counts. V is TRBV24-1 and J is TRBJ2-2; 14 nucleotides align to TRBD2. CDR1 is KGHDR and CDR2 is SFDVKD in the germline V gene. This CDR3 spans 18 amino acids. V was clipped by 2 bases and J by 4 bases; unmatched bases: 5. The CDR3 DNA follows: TGTGCCACCAGTGATTCCGGGACTAGCGGGAGAGTCACCGGGGAGCTGTTTTTT. It specifies CATSDSGTSGRVTGELFF.

The chain uses TRBV20-1 and TRBJ2-5; D tentatively reads TRBD1 or TRBD2 (5 bases each). This CDR3 region has 16 residues. V lost 3 bases and J 5 bases, leaving 22 bases between the germline ends. Germline assignment: CDR1 DFQATT and CDR2 SNEGSKA (reference sequence). The CDR3 is CSASPISGRARETQYF. The CDR3 DNA follows: TGCAGTGCTAGCCCCATTTCGGGACGGGCCAGGGAGACCCAGTACTTC.

Concerning this clonotype: Mismatch with germline at one junction end may stem from a read error. The chain has TRBV3-1 and TRBJ1-2; the D is unclear. In germline, CDR1 is LGHDT, CDR2 YNNKEL (reference sequence). This CDR3 region has 15 residues. The CDR3 nucleotides read TGTGCCAGCAACCAAGATTCGGTAGGGATCGGTGGCTACACCTTC. Translation: CASNQDSVGIGGYTF.

The chain employs TRBV27 and TRBJ2-1; 8 bases are shared with TRBD2. There are 17 residues in the CDR3. V trimming: 6 bases; J trimming: 9 bases; junction bases outside the gene matches: 19. The germline V gene has CDR1 MNHEY and CDR2 SMNVEV (reference sequence). The CDR3 region has the DNA TGTGCCAGCAGCCGCGTACCGGGGCTAGCGGGTTTAGGTGAGCAGTTCTTC. Encoded protein: CASSRVPGLAGLGEQFF.

The chain links TRBV2 to TRBJ2-1; 9 nucleotides align to TRBD1. The V segment lost 0 bases and the J segment 2 bases; nucleotides outside the gene matches: 5. Germline CDR1 and CDR2: SNHLY and FYNNEI. The CDR3 is made up of 17 amino acids. In DNA, the CDR3 is TGTGCCAGCAGTGAAGCGGGGGGACAGGGACCCTACAATGAGCAGTTCTTC. It specifies CASSEAGGQGPYNEQFF. Full variable domain (outside the CDR3, taken from reference TRBV2 and TRBJ2-1): EPEVTQTPSHQVTQMGQEVILRCVPISNHLYFYWYRQILGQKVEFLVSFYNNEISEKSEIFDDQFSVERPDGSNFTLKIRSTKLEDSAMYFCASSEAGGQGPYNEQFFGPGTRLTVL.

J is TRBJ2-7 and V is TRBV7-9; TRBD1 agrees at 9 bases. V gave up 4 bases and J gave up 5 bases; unmatched junction bases: 9. The germline V gene has CDR1 SEHNR and CDR2 FQNEAQ (reference sequence). This CDR3 is built from 15 residues. The CDR3 DNA sequence: TGTGCCAGCAGCTGGGACCGGGACAGGGCCGACGAGCAGTACTTC. Its protein product is CASSWDRDRADEQYF.

Only a few counts were recorded for this clonotype. This rearrangement joins TRBV7-9 to TRBJ1-2, with 11 bases lining up with TRBD1. CDR1 is SEHNR and CDR2 is FQNEAQ in the germline V gene (reference sequence). V was clipped by 3 bases and J by 2 bases; unmatched bases: 5. The CDR3 totals 16 residues. The CDR3 nucleotides are TGTGCCAGCAGCTTCGGACAGGGGGCTCAAAACTATGGCTACACCTTC. It is translated as CASSFGQGAQNYGYTF.